This entry concerns a single T cell receptor (beta chain). No antigen is known for it. The table came from immunoSEQ multiplex PCR; TCRdb's copy has only in-frame clones and leaves some out. The sample lists tens of thousands of clones, roughly 89% occurring once. The data originate from a study of T cell responses to AZD1222 COVID-19 vaccine. The V gene lost 3 bases and the J gene lost 3 bases, with 17 bases spanning the gap. The germline CDR1 and CDR2 sequences are LNHDA and SQIVND (reference sequence). This CDR3 is built from 16 residues. Study results and limitations: Close to half of spike-specific TCRs reportedly recognize unmutated variant regions. The peak T cell response came first, and repertoires were sampled only after it.

The sequences come from peripheral blood, collected on day 0 of AZD1222 vaccination. The clonotype was recovered from an adult in good health. The chain links TRBV19 to TRBJ1-1; D is perhaps TRBD1 (6 bases). The CDR3 region is CASSIIESAGDTEAFF. In DNA, the CDR3 is TGTGCCAGTAGTATCATCGAGTCCGCAGGGGACACTGAAGCTTTCTTT.